The 22 T cell receptor beta chains presented below share a single source sample, sequenced in a study of T cell changes during pregnancy in multiple sclerosis. Profiling relied on immunoSEQ multiplex PCR, and the TCRdb table lists in-frame clones only, not all of them. The sample lists approximately 59,000 clones; approximately 89% were seen once. The sample consisted of peripheral blood, taken in the third trimester of pregnancy. The receptors originated from a female donor in good health, enrolled as a control in a pregnancy study.

The chain recombines TRBV5-1 with TRBJ1-1; 7 bases fit TRBD1. J lost 7 bases, V lost 4 bases, and 1 base had no gene match. Germline V gene lookup returns CDR1 SGHRS and CDR2 YFSETQ. This CDR3 has 11 residues. The CDR3 DNA is TGCGCCAGCAGCCAGGGGGTTGAAGCTTTCTTT. Encoded protein: CASSQGVEAFF.

The rearrangement uses TRBV5-4 and TRBJ2-6; D may be TRBD2 (6 bases). The ends were cut back, 1 base at V and 1 base at J, with 6 bases in the middle. The V gene's germline CDR1 is SGHNT and CDR2 YYREEE (reference sequence). The CDR3 has 15 residues. The CDR3 DNA sequence: TGTGCCAGCAGCTTGCGGGGGTCTGGGGCCAACGTCCTGACTTTC. This sequence encodes CASSLRGSGANVLTF. Variable domain in full (rest from reference TRBV5-4 and TRBJ2-6): ETGVTQSPTHLIKTRGQQVTLRCSSQSGHNTVSWYQQALGQGPQFIFQYYREEENGRGNFPPRFSGLQFPNYSSELNVNALELDDSALYLCASSLRGSGANVLTFGAGSRLTVL.

This rearrangement joins TRBV9 to TRBJ1-5; 7 positions match TRBD1. V dropped 0 bases and J dropped 6; count of bases not matched to a gene: 6. The CDR3 sequence is 15 residues long. Germline V gene data show CDR1 as SGDLS and CDR2 as YYNGEE. The CDR3 DNA is TGTGCCAGCAGCGTAGCTGGGACAGCGGGTCAGCCCCAGCATTTT. It codes for CASSVAGTAGQPQHF.

With regard to this clone: The germline gene is not matched at one end of the junction; a read error may be the cause. This rearrangement joins TRBV7-7 to TRBJ1-6; 8 bases fit TRBD1. The CDR3 is made up of 15 amino acids. The germline V gene has CDR1 SSHAT and CDR2 FNYEAQ (reference sequence). The CDR3 is CASSLLTGEHSPLHF. DNA of the CDR3: TGTGCTAGCAGCCTCCTGACAGGGGAGCATTCACCCCTCCACTTT.

The V call is TRBV28, the J call TRBJ2-2; D is possibly TRBD1 (7 bases). V was trimmed by 10 bases and J by 4 bases, leaving 10 bases between them. The CDR3 totals 12 residues. The germline V gene encodes CDR1 MDHEN and CDR2 SYDVKM. The CDR3 is CANRGGTGELFF. The CDR3 nucleotides are TGTGCCAACAGGGGAGGCACCGGGGAGCTGTTTTTT. The whole variable domain, remainder taken from reference TRBV28 and TRBJ2-2, is DVKVTQSSRYLVKRTGEKVFLECVQDMDHENMFWYRQDPGLGLRLIYFSYDVKMKEKGDIPEGYSVSREKKERFSLILESASTNQTSMYLCANRGGTGELFFGEGSRLTVL.

The J gene is TRBJ2-3, the V gene TRBV7-2, with D unresolved. CDR1 and CDR2 (germline): SGHTA, FQGNSA. The CDR3 contains 15 residues. The ends were cut back, 2 bases at V and 0 bases at J, with 9 bases in the middle. The CDR3 region has the DNA TGTGCCAGCAGCTTATGGCTAGTCAGCACAGATACGCAGTATTTT. Translated: CASSLWLVSTDTQYF.

This clone is a singleton in its sample. The V call is TRBV15, the J call TRBJ1-2; D is uncertain. The CDR3 covers 13 residues. V dropped 1 base and J dropped 2 bases, with 5 bases sitting between them. Looked up from germline, CDR1 is LNHNV and CDR2 is YYDKDF (reference sequence). Here the CDR3 DNA reads TGTGCCACCAGCAGAGCCACAAACTATGGCTACACCTTC. Translating it yields CATSRATNYGYTF.

The chain couples TRBV5-6 to TRBJ1-1; 7 positions agree with TRBD1. The CDR3 loop spans 13 amino acids. CDR1 is SGHDT and CDR2 is YYEEEE in the germline V gene. The J segment lost 7 bases and the V segment lost 2 bases, leaving 5 bases of the junction unmatched. The CDR3 here is CASSFEGQVEAFF. Here the CDR3 DNA reads TGTGCCAGCAGCTTCGAAGGACAGGTTGAAGCTTTCTTT.

The genes are TRBV9 and TRBJ1-3; D gene unclear. Germline V gives CDR1 SGDLS, CDR2 YYNGEE. The CDR3 contains 11 residues. With 6 bases removed from V and 9 bases from J, the gap between germline ends came to 10 bases. The CDR3 loop reads CASTDEGTIYF. The CDR3, as DNA: TGTGCCAGCACCGATGAGGGCACCATATATTTT.

The V and J genes are TRBV28 and TRBJ2-3; 7 positions agree with TRBD2. The CDR3 loop spans 16 amino acids. The junction had 8 bases not matched to a gene; V was cut back by 5 bases and J by 0 bases. Germline values: CDR1 MDHEN, CDR2 SYDVKM. For the CDR3, the DNA is TGTGCCAGCAGTATACCAAGCGGGGTGAGCACAGATACGCAGTATTTT. Its translation: CASSIPSGVSTDTQYF. Together with reference TRBV28 and TRBJ2-3, the CDR3 gives the full variable domain: DVKVTQSSRYLVKRTGEKVFLECVQDMDHENMFWYRQDPGLGLRLIYFSYDVKMKEKGDIPEGYSVSREKKERFSLILESASTNQTSMYLCASSIPSGVSTDTQYFGPGTRLTVL.

Notes on this clone: Other DNA sequences within the sample encode an identical CDR3. The gene calls are TRBV4-3 and TRBJ2-3, with 7 bases identical to TRBD2. V lost 0 bases, J lost 1 base, and 4 bases stayed unmatched. CDR1 and CDR2 (germline): LGHNA, YSLEER. The CDR3 length is 16 residues. CDR3 DNA: TGCGCCAGCAGCCAAGATGTGGCGGGGGGCACAGATACGCAGTATTTT. Amino acid sequence: CASSQDVAGGTDTQYF.

V usage is TRBV7-3 and J usage is TRBJ2-2; 8 positions agree with TRBD1. Trimming removed 5 bases from V and 6 bases from J; junction bases left unmatched: 8. Germline values: CDR1 SGHTA, CDR2 FQGTGA. This CDR3 spans 15 amino acids. In DNA form, the CDR3 reads TGTGCCAGCAGCCCGCTAGACAGGGGCGCCGGGGAGCTGTTTTTT. It is translated as CASSPLDRGAGELFF.

The V and J genes are TRBV30 and TRBJ2-3; D gene unclear. From germline, CDR1 is GTSNPN and CDR2 SVGIG (reference sequence). Trimming shortened V by 6 bases and J by 6 bases, and 7 bases separated the two germline ends. The CDR3 is made up of 10 amino acids. The CDR3 protein is CACLLDTQYF. Here the CDR3 DNA reads TGTGCCTGCCTTTTGGATACGCAGTATTTT.

V and J are TRBV4-2 and TRBJ2-3; D is ambiguous. Germline loops: CDR1 LGHNA, CDR2 YNFKEQ. This CDR3 comprises 11 residues. Trimming took off 9 bases at V and 0 bases at J, with 4 bases between the two ends. The CDR3: CARYSTDTQYF. The CDR3 DNA reads as TGTGCCAGATATAGCACAGATACGCAGTATTTT.

This chain joins TRBV5-4 and TRBJ2-1, with TRBD1 identical over 7 bases. CDR1 and CDR2 from the germline V gene are SGHNT and YYREEE (reference sequence). With V trimmed by 4 bases and J by 2 bases, 9 bases remained unmatched. The CDR3 length is 16 residues. DNA of the CDR3: TGTGCCAGCAGCACCCCGGGACAGCGTGCCTACAATGAGCAGTTCTTC. As protein: CASSTPGQRAYNEQFF.

The chain recombines TRBV29-1 with TRBJ2-7, with 7 bases identical to TRBD1. Germline CDR1 reads SQVTM; CDR2 reads ANQGSEA. This CDR3 is 12 amino acids long. With V trimmed by 6 bases and J by 0 bases, 2 bases remained unmatched. The CDR3, as DNA: TGCAGCGTCGGGGACAGCTCCTACGAGCAGTACTTC. Translated: CSVGDSSYEQYF.

The rearrangement links TRBV4-3 to TRBJ2-1; perhaps TRBD1 as D (7 bases). This CDR3 is 15 amino acids long. V was trimmed by 0 bases and J by 5 bases, leaving 11 bases between them. Per germline, CDR1 LGHNA and CDR2 YSLEER. The CDR3 bases are TGCGCCAGCAGCCAAGACAGGGGGGTGAACAATGAGCAGTTCTTC. This gives the protein CASSQDRGVNNEQFF.

The V call is TRBV6-5, the J call TRBJ2-7; TRBD1 aligns across 7 bases. The V gene end was trimmed by 7 bases and the J gene end by 2 bases; junction bases not matched to a gene: 8. Germline assignment: CDR1 MNHEY and CDR2 SVGAGI. CDR3 size: 14 residues. The CDR3 protein is CASKDRVPPYEQYF. CDR3 bases: TGTGCCAGCAAAGACAGGGTACCACCCTACGAGCAGTACTTC.

This clone was counted a few times. The rearrangement links TRBV6-5 to TRBJ1-1; D might be TRBD1 (5 bases). V lost 3 bases and J 4 bases, leaving 15 bases between the germline ends. The CDR3 totals 15 residues. Germline loops: CDR1 MNHEY, CDR2 SVGAGI. The CDR3 loop is CASSYTVGQRTEAFF. Written as DNA, the CDR3 is TGTGCCAGCAGTTATACAGTGGGGCAACGCACTGAAGCTTTCTTT.

The V and J genes are TRBV5-1 and TRBJ2-3; D might be TRBD2 (6 bases). CDR3 length: 14 amino acids. Germline V gene data show CDR1 as SGHRS and CDR2 as YFSETQ. With 3 bases removed from V and 1 base from J, the gap between germline ends came to 9 bases. As DNA, the CDR3 is TGCGCCAGCAGCTCCGAGCGGGGCACAGATACGCAGTATTTT. Translated: CASSSERGTDTQYF.

The rearrangement links TRBV7-3 to TRBJ2-5, with a possible D match to TRBD1 (5 bases). V lost 5 bases and J 2 bases, leaving 9 bases between the germline ends. The length of the CDR3 is 13 residues. CDR1 and CDR2 from the germline V gene are SGHTA and FQGTGA. The DNA of the CDR3 is TGTGCCAGCAGCCAGACAGTGCAAGAGACCCAGTACTTC. Amino acids: CASSQTVQETQYF.

The CDR3 coding sequence is TGTGCCAGCAGCTTCCTTATCGGACCAGGGGGCGTCGAAGCTTTCTTT. Amino acids: CASSFLIGPGGVEAFF. The gene calls are TRBV5-5 and TRBJ1-1, with TRBD1 matching 8 bases. Trimming removed 2 bases from V and 8 bases from J; junction bases left unmatched: 14. Germline V gives CDR1 SGHKS, CDR2 YYEKEE (reference sequence). The CDR3 consists of 16 residues.